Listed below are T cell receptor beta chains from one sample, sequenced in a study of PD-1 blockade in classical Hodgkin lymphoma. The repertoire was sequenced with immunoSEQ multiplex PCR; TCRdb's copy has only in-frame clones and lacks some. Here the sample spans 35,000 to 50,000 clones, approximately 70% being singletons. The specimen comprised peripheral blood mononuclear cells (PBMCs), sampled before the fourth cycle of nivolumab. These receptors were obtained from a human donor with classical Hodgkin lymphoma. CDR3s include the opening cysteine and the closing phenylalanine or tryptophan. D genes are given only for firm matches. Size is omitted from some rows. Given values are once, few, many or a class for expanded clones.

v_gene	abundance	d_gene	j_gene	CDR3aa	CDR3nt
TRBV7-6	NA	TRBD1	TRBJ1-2	CASSPRADRDYGYTF	TGTGCCAGCAGCCCTAGGGCTGACAGGGACTATGGCTACACCTTC
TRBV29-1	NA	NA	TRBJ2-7	CSVGKVSQGEQYF	TGCAGCGTTGGGAAGGTTTCGCAAGGCGAGCAGTACTTC
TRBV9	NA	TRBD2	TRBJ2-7	CASSVGWTSGGITYEQYF	TGTGCCAGCAGCGTAGGTTGGACTAGCGGGGGGATCACCTACGAGCAGTACTTC
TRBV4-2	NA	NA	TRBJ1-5	CASSQASGNQPQHF	TGTGCCAGCAGCCAAGCCTCGGGCAATCAGCCCCAGCATTTT
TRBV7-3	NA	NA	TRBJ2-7	CASSLDREDEQYF	TGTGCCAGCAGTCTCGACAGGGAGGACGAGCAGTACTTC
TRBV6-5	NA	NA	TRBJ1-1	CASSYSGVGAFF	TGTGCCAGCAGTTACTCGGGAGTAGGAGCTTTCTTT
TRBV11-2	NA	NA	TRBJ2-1	CASSTNRGAVLNEQFF	TGTGCCAGCAGCACAAACCGGGGGGCCGTGTTAAATGAGCAGTTCTTC
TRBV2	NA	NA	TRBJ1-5	CASSEFLAPQPQHF	TGTGCCAGCAGTGAATTCCTGGCCCCCCAGCCCCAGCATTTT
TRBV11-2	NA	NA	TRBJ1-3	CASSLDPGLSGNTIYF	TGTGCCAGCAGCTTAGATCCCGGACTCTCTGGAAACACCATATATTTT
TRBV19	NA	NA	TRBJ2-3	CASSMSATDTQYF	TGTGCCAGTAGCATGTCTGCCACAGATACGCAGTATTTT
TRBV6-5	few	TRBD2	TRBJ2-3	CASRRLAGGVDTQYF	TGTGCCAGCAGACGACTAGCGGGGGGAGTGGATACGCAGTATTTT
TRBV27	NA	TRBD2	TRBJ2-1	CASSPAGLDAYNEQFF	TGTGCCAGCAGTCCCGCGGGACTAGATGCCTACAATGAGCAGTTCTTC
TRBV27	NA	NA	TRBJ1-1	CASSLLGTNTEAFF	TGTGCCAGCAGTTTATTGGGGACAAACACTGAAGCTTTCTTT
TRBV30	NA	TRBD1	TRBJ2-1	CACGQGGQFF	TGTGCCTGCGGACAGGGGGGGCAGTTCTTC
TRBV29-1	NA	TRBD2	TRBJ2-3	CSVEDSGAYTDTQYF	TGCAGCGTTGAAGATAGCGGGGCTTACACAGATACGCAGTATTTT
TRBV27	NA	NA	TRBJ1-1	CASSLSPLSNTEAFF	TGTGCCAGCAGTTTATCCCCTCTGAGCAACACTGAAGCTTTCTTT
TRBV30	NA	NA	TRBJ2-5	CAWSPWTRETQYF	TGTGCCTGGAGTCCTTGGACTCGGGAGACCCAGTACTTC
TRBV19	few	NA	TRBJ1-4	CASSILKQEKLFF	TGTGCCAGTAGTATCCTCAAGCAAGAAAAACTGTTTTTT
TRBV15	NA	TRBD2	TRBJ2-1	CATSRDRPGLAGVNEQFF	TGTGCCACCAGCAGAGATCGTCCCGGACTAGCGGGGGTTAATGAGCAGTTCTTC
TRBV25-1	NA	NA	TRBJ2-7	CASTPWAGGEYEQYF	TGTGCCAGCACCCCCTGGGCAGGGGGGGAGTACGAGCAGTACTTC
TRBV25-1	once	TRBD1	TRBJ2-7	CASSESGTGSYEQYF	TGTGCCAGCAGTGAGTCCGGGACAGGCTCCTACGAGCAGTACTTC
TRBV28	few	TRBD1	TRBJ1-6	CASSPTDREYSPLHF	TGTGCCAGCAGCCCTACAGACAGGGAATACTCACCCCTCCACTTT
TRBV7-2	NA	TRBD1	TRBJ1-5	CASSPSGGNQPQHF	TGTGCCAGCAGCCCGTCAGGGGGGAATCAGCCCCAGCATTTT
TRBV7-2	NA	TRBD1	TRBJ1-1	CASSSTGEGTEAFF	TGTGCCAGCAGCTCGACAGGGGAAGGCACTGAAGCTTTCTTT
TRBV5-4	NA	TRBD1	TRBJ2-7	CASSLRDSSYEQYF	TGTGCCAGCAGCCTCCGGGACAGTAGCTACGAGCAGTACTTC
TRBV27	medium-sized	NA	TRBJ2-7	CASSQGSYEQYF	TGTGCCAGCAGTCAGGGCTCCTACGAGCAGTACTTC
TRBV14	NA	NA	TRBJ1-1	CASSQVAGIRTEAFF	TGTGCCAGCAGCCAAGTGGCGGGGATCCGGACTGAAGCTTTCTTT
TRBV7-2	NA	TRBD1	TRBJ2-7	CASSLEGTDSEQYF	TGTGCCAGCAGCTTAGAGGGGACAGATAGCGAGCAGTACTTC
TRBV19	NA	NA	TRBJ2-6	CASSIGFLSGANVLTF	TGTGCCAGTAGTATAGGTTTCCTCTCTGGGGCCAACGTCCTGACTTTC
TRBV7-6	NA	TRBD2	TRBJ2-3	CASSLELSGGAVDTQYF	TGTGCCAGCAGCTTAGAACTCAGCGGGGGGGCCGTAGATACGCAGTATTTT
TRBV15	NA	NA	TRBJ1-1	CATSNRDGVTEAFF	TGTGCCACCAGCAACCGAGATGGGGTTACTGAAGCTTTCTTT
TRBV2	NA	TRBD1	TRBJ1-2	CASSDKGQGYGYTF	TGTGCCAGCAGTGATAAGGGACAGGGCTATGGCTACACCTTC
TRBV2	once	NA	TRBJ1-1	CASSEEVRFPRLNTEAFF	TGTGCCAGCAGTGAAGAGGTGAGGTTCCCAAGGTTAAACACTGAAGCTTTCTTT
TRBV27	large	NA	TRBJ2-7	CASSLSGSYEQYF	TGTGCCAGCAGTTTAAGTGGGTCCTACGAGCAGTACTTC
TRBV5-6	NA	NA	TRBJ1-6	CASAGQGDSSRSPLHF	TGTGCCAGCGCCGGCCAAGGGGATTCAAGTCGATCACCCCTCCACTTT
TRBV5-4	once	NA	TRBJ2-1	CASSLGGGQNNEQFF	TGTGCCAGCAGCTTGGGGGGCGGACAGAACAATGAGCAGTTCTTC
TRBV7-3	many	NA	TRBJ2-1	CASSLTGSYNEQFF	TGTGCCAGCAGCTTAACGGGGAGCTACAATGAGCAGTTCTTC
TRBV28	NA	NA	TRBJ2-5	CASRQESRSTQYF	TGTGCCAGCAGGCAAGAAAGTAGATCGACCCAGTACTTC
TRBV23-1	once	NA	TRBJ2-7	CASSQSRRPYEQYF	TGCGCCAGCAGTCAATCGAGGCGGCCCTACGAGCAGTACTTC
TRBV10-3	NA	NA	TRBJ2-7	CAINAGKTLEQYF	TGTGCCATCAATGCAGGGAAAACCCTCGAGCAGTACTTC
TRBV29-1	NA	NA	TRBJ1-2	CSAPMGDGDGYTF	TGCAGCGCCCCGATGGGTGACGGAGACGGCTACACCTTC
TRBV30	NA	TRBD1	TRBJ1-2	CAWIGGTGFTDGGYTF	TGTGCCTGGATTGGGGGGACAGGGTTTACAGATGGAGGCTACACCTTC
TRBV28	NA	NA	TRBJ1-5	CATTAWASQPQHF	TGTGCCACCACAGCCTGGGCGAGTCAGCCCCAGCATTTT
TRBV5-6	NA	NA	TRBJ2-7	CASSHIGGGAYEQYF	TGTGCCAGCAGCCATATTGGGGGGGGCGCATACGAGCAGTACTTC
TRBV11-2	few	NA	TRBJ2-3	CASSIADTQYF	TGTGCCAGCTCTATCGCAGATACGCAGTATTTT
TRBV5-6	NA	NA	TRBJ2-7	CASSLGTETTYEQYF	TGTGCCAGCAGCTTGGGGACAGAGACGACCTACGAGCAGTACTTC
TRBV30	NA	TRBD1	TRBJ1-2	CAWKGTAHGYTF	TGTGCCTGGAAAGGGACAGCTCATGGCTACACCTTC
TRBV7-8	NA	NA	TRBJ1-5	CASSLDSPNQPQHF	TGTGCCAGCAGCTTAGACAGCCCCAATCAGCCCCAGCATTTT
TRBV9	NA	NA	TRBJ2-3	CASSGRAVATDTQYF	TGTGCCAGCAGCGGAAGAGCGGTTGCCACAGATACGCAGTATTTT
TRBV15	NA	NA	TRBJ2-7	CATSRDKRGYEQYF	TGTGCCACCAGCAGAGATAAGAGGGGGTACGAGCAGTACTTC